The 21 T cell receptor beta chains below all came from one sample that was sequenced in a study of cytotoxic CD8 clonotypes in ibrutinib-treated CLL. Generated by immunoSEQ multiplex PCR, the TCRdb table keeps only in-frame clones and is missing some. In the table there are about 17,000 clones, 75% to 85% of which are singletons. Here the sequenced sample was PBMCs, taken before ibrutinib treatment. Every receptor here comes from a human donor with chronic lymphocytic leukemia.

The chain is built from TRBV6-5 and TRBJ1-2; 11 bases map to TRBD1. The CDR3 is made up of 15 amino acids. J gave up 6 bases and V 5 bases, and 8 bases lay outside the gene matches. CDR1 and CDR2 from the germline V gene are MNHEY and SVGAGI. The DNA of the CDR3 is TGTGCCAGCAGTCCCGGGACAGGGGGTTCCCATGGCTACACCTTC. Residues: CASSPGTGGSHGYTF.

V gene TRBV13 combines with J gene TRBJ2-5; the D call may be TRBD1 or TRBD2 (5 bases each). Germline lookup yields CDR1 PRHDT and CDR2 FYEKMQ (reference sequence). Trimming removed 6 bases at V and 7 bases at J, with 21 bases between. CDR3 size: 15 residues. CDR3 residues: CASRRTRDGLWTQYF. The CDR3 DNA sequence: TGTGCCAGCAGACGTACCCGGGACGGGCTATGGACCCAGTACTTC.

This chain joins TRBV15 and TRBJ2-3; D might be TRBD1 (6 bases). Germline V CDR1 and CDR2: LNHNV, YYDKDF (reference sequence). This CDR3 spans 14 amino acids. V gave up 4 bases and J gave up 0 bases, with 8 bases separating them. CDR3 nucleotides: TGTGCCACCAGCAAGGGGGAGAGCACAGATACGCAGTATTTT. It encodes CATSKGESTDTQYF.

The chain joins TRBV6-1 to TRBJ1-1, with D maybe TRBD1 (5 bases). Trimming took 1 base from V and 1 from J, leaving 13 bases between them. The CDR3 is 16 residues long. Germline values: CDR1 MNHNS, CDR2 SASEGT. CDR3 sequence: CASSEGGGVANTEAFF. CDR3 in DNA: TGTGCCAGCAGTGAAGGGGGAGGGGTCGCGAACACTGAAGCTTTCTTT.

This chain uses TRBV28 with TRBJ1-5; tentative D call: TRBD1 (6 bases). The germline V gene encodes CDR1 MDHEN and CDR2 SYDVKM. V was shortened by 5 bases and J by 0 bases, with 17 bases between the two germline ends. The CDR3 runs to 17 residues. CDR3: CASSPQTGAVSNQPQHF. CDR3 in DNA: TGTGCCAGCAGTCCCCAGACAGGCGCAGTTAGCAATCAGCCCCAGCATTTT.

The V and J genes are TRBV18 and TRBJ2-4; a weak D match, TRBD2 (5 bases). The CDR3 is made up of 16 amino acids. The V and J ends lost 1 base and 1 base respectively, with 11 bases between them. Germline CDR1 is KGHSH and CDR2 is LQKENI. The CDR3 bases are TGTGCCAGCTCACCACGAGTGGAGGCTGCCAAAAACATTCAGTACTTC. Translated, it gives CASSPRVEAAKNIQYF. Filled out from reference TRBV18 and TRBJ2-4, the complete variable domain reads NAGVMQNPRHLVRRRGQEARLRCSPMKGHSHVYWYRQLPEEGLKFMVYLQKENIIDESGMPKERFSAEFPKEGPSILRIQQVVRGDSAAYFCASSPRVEAAKNIQYFGAGTRLSVL.

This chain joins TRBV29-1 and TRBJ2-1; the D is unclear. The CDR3 has 12 residues. Germline CDR1 SQVTM, CDR2 ANQGSEA. Trimming stripped 4 bases from V and 12 bases from J, with 16 bases between. Here the CDR3 reads CSVGPVVRVQFF. The DNA for the CDR3 is TGCAGCGTTGGCCCGGTGGTGCGCGTGCAGTTCTTC.

In its sample, this clone is medium-sized (0.01 to 0.1%). V usage is TRBV4-1 and J usage is TRBJ2-7; D is perhaps TRBD2 (6 bases). This CDR3 contains 18 residues. V was pared by 2 bases and J by 5 bases, with 25 bases between. CDR1 and CDR2 (germline): MGHRA, YSYEKL. The CDR3 reads CASSQSAFLRGNHDEQYF. For the CDR3, the DNA is TGCGCCAGCAGCCAATCGGCCTTCTTGCGGGGCAATCACGACGAGCAGTACTTC.

V is TRBV10-3 and J is TRBJ2-7; tentative D call: TRBD2 (6 bases). The CDR3 totals 15 residues. CDR1 and CDR2 from the germline V gene are ENHRY and SYGVKD. The ends were cut back, 7 bases at V and 7 bases at J, with 23 bases in the middle. Here the CDR3 reads CAITPSGGITGEQYF. The CDR3 coding sequence is TGTGCCATCACCCCGTCGGGCGGGATAACGGGAGAGCAGTACTTC.

The chain has TRBV5-1 and TRBJ2-7; D might be TRBD1 (6 bases). Germline loops: CDR1 SGHRS, CDR2 YFSETQ. V was pared by 4 bases and J by 5 bases, with 13 bases between. The CDR3 length is 13 residues. The CDR3 DNA is TGCGCCAGCAGCGCAGGGGCCCGGGACGAGCAGTACTTC. Protein: CASSAGARDEQYF.

V is TRBV5-1 and J is TRBJ2-3, with 7 bases identical to TRBD2. CDR1 is SGHRS and CDR2 is YFSETQ in the germline V gene. Trimming at V came to 5 bases and at J to 2 bases, leaving 2 bases not matched to a gene. This CDR3 has 13 residues. The CDR3: CASRGGNTDTQYF. The DNA for the CDR3 is TGCGCCAGCAGGGGAGGGAACACAGATACGCAGTATTTT. Full variable domain (outside the CDR3, taken from reference TRBV5-1 and TRBJ2-3): KAGVTQTPRYLIKTRGQQVTLSCSPISGHRSVSWYQQTPGQGLQFLFEYFSETQRNKGNFPGRFSGRQFSNSRSEMNVSTLELGDSALYLCASRGGNTDTQYFGPGTRLTVL.

The chain couples TRBV5-4 to TRBJ2-1; no reliable D call. This CDR3 comprises 15 residues. The germline CDR1 and CDR2 sequences are SGHNT and YYREEE (reference sequence). Trimming took 0 bases from V and 4 from J, leaving 11 bases between them. The CDR3 DNA sequence: TGTGCCAGCAGCTTGGAAGGCGGAACGTACAATGAGCAGTTCTTC. Translation: CASSLEGGTYNEQFF.

The V gene is TRBV5-6, the J gene TRBJ2-7; D is ambiguous. Germline V gene lookup returns CDR1 SGHDT and CDR2 YYEEEE. The CDR3 covers 12 residues. The ends were cut back, 3 bases at V and 1 base at J, with 5 bases in the middle. The CDR3 DNA is TGTGCCAGCAGCTCTTGGTCCTACGAGCAGTACTTC. Protein product: CASSSWSYEQYF.

V is TRBV7-6 and J is TRBJ2-2; D call uncertain. There are 10 residues in the CDR3. Trimming stripped 8 bases from V and 5 bases from J, with 3 bases between. Germline lookup yields CDR1 SGHVS and CDR2 FNYEAQ. The CDR3, as DNA: TGTGCCAGCGGAACCGGGGAGCTGTTTTTT. Translated: CASGTGELFF.

This chain's CDR3 is CASRISGSSETQYF. The CDR3 DNA follows: TGTGCCAGCCGGATTAGCGGGAGTTCCGAGACCCAGTACTTC. V is TRBV6-5 and J is TRBJ2-5; 9 bases agree with TRBD2. Germline V gives CDR1 MNHEY, CDR2 SVGAGI. The trim removed 8 bases at V and 5 bases at J, leaving 9 bases unmatched. This CDR3 contains 14 residues.

This chain connects TRBV19 to TRBJ2-5; D gene unclear. This CDR3 contains 13 residues. V was clipped by 3 bases and J by 4 bases, with 9 bases between them. From germline, CDR1 is LNHDA and CDR2 SQIVND (reference sequence). CDR3 DNA: TGTGCCAGTAGTATTCTAGTAGCAGAGACCCAGTACTTC. It yields the protein CASSILVAETQYF.

The chain recombines TRBV9 with TRBJ2-3, with 8 bases that match TRBD2. Germline lookup yields CDR1 SGDLS and CDR2 YYNGEE. This CDR3 has 16 amino acids. The junction had 5 bases not matched to a gene; V was cut back by 0 bases and J by 2 bases. The CDR3 DNA reads as TGTGCCAGCAGCGTAGCCCTAGCGGGTATCACAGATACGCAGTATTTT. It encodes CASSVALAGITDTQYF.

This chain joins TRBV6-4 and TRBJ2-7; 7 bases are shared with TRBD2. CDR3 size: 15 residues. Germline CDR1 is MRHNA and CDR2 is SNTAGT. The V and J ends lost 6 bases and 1 base, in that order; junction bases with no gene match: 9. In DNA form, the CDR3 reads TGTGCCAGCAGCCCGGGCCCTAGCGGTTCCTACGAGCAGTACTTC. Encoded protein: CASSPGPSGSYEQYF.

CDR3 protein: CASSPGTENTEAFF. The CDR3 region has the DNA TGTGCCAGCAGCCCCGGGACAGAGAACACTGAAGCTTTCTTT. The genes are TRBV5-4 and TRBJ1-1, with 7 positions matching TRBD1. V shed 4 bases and J 1 base; nucleotides not matched to a gene: 4. Per germline, CDR1 SGHNT and CDR2 YYREEE (reference sequence). The CDR3 length is 14 residues. Drawing the rest from reference TRBV5-4 and TRBJ1-1, the complete variable domain is ETGVTQSPTHLIKTRGQQVTLRCSSQSGHNTVSWYQQALGQGPQFIFQYYREEENGRGNFPPRFSGLQFPNYSSELNVNALELDDSALYLCASSPGTENTEAFFGQGTRLTVV.

V usage is TRBV13 and J usage is TRBJ2-2; no firm D call. CDR3 length: 14 residues. Trimming took off 5 bases at V and 3 bases at J, with 10 bases between the two ends. The V gene's germline CDR1 is PRHDT and CDR2 FYEKMQ (reference sequence). CDR3: CASSPRPHTGELFF. DNA for the CDR3: TGTGCCAGCAGCCCCCGACCACACACCGGGGAGCTGTTTTTT. The variable domain in full, with the rest retrieved from reference TRBV13 and TRBJ2-2, is AAGVIQSPRHLIKEKRETATLKCYPIPRHDTVYWYQQGPGQDPQFLISFYEKMQSDKGSIPDRFSAQQFSDYHSELNMSSLELGDSALYFCASSPRPHTGELFFGEGSRLTVL.

CDR3 bases: TGTGCCAGCAGCGAGATTAGGGAGGGGACCTACAATGAGCAGTTCTTC. As protein: CASSEIREGTYNEQFF. The rearrangement uses TRBV5-6 and TRBJ2-1, with 7 bases identical to TRBD2. Germline-derived CDR1 and CDR2 are SGHDT and YYEEEE. This CDR3 is built from 16 residues. After removal of 4 bases from V and 2 bases from J, the junction contained 9 bases not matched to a gene.